Given below is one T cell receptor (beta chain) in context. TCRdb's table, derived via immunoSEQ multiplex PCR, lists solely in-frame clones and lacks some. The table lists about 60,000 clones, over 90% of them singletons. This CDR3 spans 16 amino acids. Germline loops: CDR1 MDHEN, CDR2 SYDVKM. The V gene end was trimmed by 2 bases and the J gene end by 5 bases; junction bases not matched to a gene: 9. The sample belongs to a study of OX40 agonist ivuxolimab in advanced cancers. Sequences were derived from CD4+ or CD8+ T cells sorted from blood, sampled in a trial of the OX40 agonist ivuxolimab. The rearrangement links TRBV28 to TRBJ1-3; 7 bases agree with TRBD1. The clonotype was recovered from an adult with an advanced solid tumor such as melanoma, head and neck, liver or kidney cancer. The CDR3 bases are TGTGCCAGCAGTTTAGTCGGACAGGCCTTTAGAAACACCATATATTTT. Its protein product is CASSLVGQAFRNTIYF.